The clone carrying this T cell receptor (beta chain) has ten or more counts. The data are from a study of blood T cells in healthy people across ages. The CDR3 runs to 11 residues. The ends were cut back, 9 bases at V and 2 bases at J, with 7 bases in the middle. Per the germline V gene, CDR1 is MNHEY and CDR2 is SVGEGT. For every donor, a draw yielded around 9.4 milliliters of peripheral blood. Per-sample yields of isolated PBMCs were at least 6 million. Through a sample-barcoded 5' primer and a J-beta primer mix, a second PCR was run for about 6 to 12 cycles. MiXCR, run by TCRdb on the 5' RACE reads, gives a single entry per CDR3 protein. The table shows some 800,000 distinct CDR3 sequences, with roughly 25% occurring only once. These sequences were also reported in another study, on T cells of mothers and their children. Turning to that study: The donor cohort consisted of three healthy Caucasian mothers and their six children. Mothers gave over 9.5 million TCR beta CDR3 reads each, and children 2.5 million to 3 million each.

The rearrangement uses TRBV6-2 or TRBV6-3 and TRBJ1-1; unclear D gene. This sequence originates from a boy younger than 18 in good health. The sample taken for sequencing was blood. The CDR3 DNA reads as TGTGCCAGTCGGGAAAACACTGAAGCTTTCTTT. Translated, it gives CASRENTEAFF.